This paragraph covers one T cell receptor beta chain sequence. The data are from a study of cytomegalovirus exposure and HLA in healthy donors. Both 60 Vbeta primers and 13 Jbeta primers went into the PCR. Assay used: immunoSEQ multiplex PCR; TCRdb lists only in-frame clones, some missing. The sample contains 110,000 to 150,000 clones, 76% of which appear only once. The specimen sequenced was PBMCs. The sequence was collected from a man younger than 35 in good health and CMV-seronegative.

The CDR3 is CSVEARADTQYF. The CDR3 region has the DNA TGCAGCGTTGAAGCGCGGGCAGATACGCAGTATTTT. The J gene is TRBJ2-3, the V gene TRBV29-1; weak D call: TRBD2 (5 bases). Looked up from germline, CDR1 is SQVTM and CDR2 is ANQGSEA. The CDR3 runs to 12 residues. The V and J ends lost 1 base and 4 bases respectively, with 6 bases between them.